The source of this T cell receptor (beta chain) is a study of cytomegalovirus exposure and HLA in healthy donors. The PCR used 60 Vbeta and 13 Jbeta primers. Assay: immunoSEQ multiplex PCR; the TCRdb copy retains only in-frame clones and omits some. The profile shows approximately 140,000 clones, roughly two thirds of them singletons. The study's findings and limits: The study assumed roughly uniform donor sequencing depth for presence/absence analyses. A later analysis linked a missense variant in DCLRE1C to the trimming of TCR beta V and J genes. Whilst most TCR sequences proved rare, a subset of public TCRs occurred across many donors. In a later analysis, at a false discovery rate of 0.05, approximately 15,000 TCR beta sequences matched HLA alleles.

The CDR3 loop spans 15 amino acids. Germline CDR1 SGHNT, CDR2 YYREEE (reference sequence). With regard to this clone: As yet, its antigen is unknown. One junction end disagrees with the germline gene, perhaps due to a read error.

This receptor was identified in a male donor in good health and CMV-seronegative. V and J are TRBV5-4 and TRBJ2-7, with 9 positions matching TRBD2. Sequencing was done on a sample of PBMCs. CDR3 protein: CAGSGGRLAAYEQYF. CDR3 DNA sequence: TGTGCCGGCAGTGGGGGGCGACTAGCGGCCTACGAGCAGTACTTC.